This T cell receptor beta chain was found in a study of blood T cells in healthy people across ages. The overall study: Through template switching, about one barcoded beta molecule was captured per two T cells, as measured in model experiments. Notes on the study in general: Donors of long life had a larger count of naive CD4+ cells and greater diversity than aged donors.

Notes on this clonotype: Its antigen is not known.

Next came a second PCR, run for about 6 to 11 cycles, which used a sample-barcoded 5' primer along with a J-beta primer mix. Each cDNA was tagged by a template-switch adaptor containing 12 random nucleotides. TCRdb called the 5' RACE reads again in MiXCR, with one record for every CDR3 protein. The data contain about 750,000 distinct CDR3 sequences, roughly 50% of them seen just once; the ten biggest clones take up approximately 40%. CDR1 MDHEN and CDR2 SYDVKM come from the germline V gene. CDR3 length: 15 amino acids. Deletions cut 2 bases from V and 5 bases from J, with 12 bases between. What was sequenced was blood. The chain combines TRBV28 with TRBJ1-4, with a possible D match to TRBD1 (5 bases). The receptor was derived from a man older than 75 in good health. The CDR3 spells CASSLVIGDNEKLFF. In DNA, the CDR3 is TGTGCCAGCAGTTTAGTTATCGGGGACAATGAAAAACTGTTTTTT.